The subject of this entry is one T cell receptor beta chain. After removal of 3 bases from V and 7 bases from J, the junction contained 12 bases not matched to a gene. Looked up from germline, CDR1 is MNHEY and CDR2 is SMNVEV (reference sequence). The CDR3 has 16 residues. With 60 Vbeta and 13 Jbeta primers, the PCR was carried out. Measured with immunoSEQ multiplex PCR; TCRdb has only the in-frame clones, and not every one. Among about 160,000 clones listed, 70% were seen once. The data originate from a study of cytomegalovirus exposure and HLA in healthy donors. Material for sequencing was PBMCs. The source of this sequence is a young man in good health and CMV-seropositive. V is TRBV27 and J is TRBJ1-5, with 7 bases identical to TRBD1. For the CDR3, the DNA is TGTGCCAGCAGTTTTATGGGGGGACAGTTAAACCAGCCCCAGCATTTT. Translating it yields CASSFMGGQLNQPQHF.